Listed here are 24 T cell receptor beta chains from one sample, sequenced in a study of T cell responses to AZD1222 COVID-19 vaccine. Clones were sequenced by immunoSEQ multiplex PCR, and TCRdb holds only the in-frame ones, with some missing. The table lists 90,000 to 110,000 clones, around nine tenths of them singletons. Sequenced material: peripheral blood, taken on day 0 of AZD1222 vaccination. The receptors stem from an adult in good health.

The chain is built from TRBV5-5 and TRBJ1-6; D is unresolved. This CDR3 is 11 amino acids long. Looked up from germline, CDR1 is SGHKS and CDR2 is YYEKEE (reference sequence). The V end lost 0 bases, the J end lost 16 bases, and 8 bases lay between the germline ends. The CDR3 here is CASSLEASLHF. CDR3 DNA: TGTGCCAGCAGCTTGGAGGCTTCACTCCACTTT. The full variable domain, its missing parts supplied by reference TRBV5-5 and TRBJ1-6, is DAGVTQSPTHLIKTRGQQVTLRCSPISGHKSVSWYQQVLGQGPQFIFQYYEKEERGRGNFPDRFSARQFPNYSSELNVNALLLGDSALYLCASSLEASLHFGNGTRLTVT.

The rearrangement links TRBV18 to TRBJ2-2; 9 nucleotides align to TRBD1. The CDR3 extends over 15 amino acids. Germline loops: CDR1 KGHSH, CDR2 LQKENI. V lost 6 bases, J lost 7 bases, and 9 bases stayed unmatched. In DNA form, the CDR3 reads TGTGCCAGCTCCAAGAGGACAGGGGAGGTCGGGGAGCTGTTTTTT. Translation gives CASSKRTGEVGELFF.

This chain links TRBV6-1 with TRBJ1-3; D gene unclear. V was shortened by 3 bases and J by 4 bases, with 16 bases between the two germline ends. The V gene's germline CDR1 is MNHNS and CDR2 SASEGT. This CDR3 has 16 amino acids. The CDR3 region has the DNA TGTGCCAGCAGTGAGGGCCGTCCCCGGCCGGGAAACACCATATATTTT. Amino acids: CASSEGRPRPGNTIYF.

The chain has TRBV25-1 and TRBJ2-1; 10 positions agree with TRBD1. The CDR3 has 15 residues. Germline V lookup: CDR1 MGHDK, CDR2 SYGVNS. The V and J ends lost 4 bases and 8 bases, in that order; junction bases with no gene match: 8. CDR3 sequence: CASSASGQGSHEQFF. The CDR3, as DNA: TGTGCCAGCAGTGCCTCGGGACAGGGGTCCCATGAGCAGTTCTTC.

The J gene is TRBJ1-3, the V gene TRBV19; D possibly corresponds to TRBD1 (5 bases). CDR1 is LNHDA, CDR2 SQIVND, per germline (reference sequence). This CDR3 region has 14 residues. V was pared by 6 bases and J by 2 bases, with 11 bases between. CDR3 bases: TGTGCCAGTAGCCATACAGGTCCTGGAAACACCATATATTTT. Protein: CASSHTGPGNTIYF.

This clone was detected only once. This chain connects TRBV19 to TRBJ2-1, with 8 bases fitting TRBD1. The junction had 15 bases not matched to a gene; V was cut back by 1 base and J by 7 bases. Germline V gene sequence: CDR1 LNHDA, CDR2 SQIVND (reference sequence). This CDR3 spans 18 amino acids. The CDR3 region has the DNA TGTGCCAGTAGTATAGGGGCCTATGGTCAGGGGGCGAAGAATGAGCAGTTCTTC. Translating it yields CASSIGAYGQGAKNEQFF.

V and J are TRBV7-8 and TRBJ2-5; D tentatively fits TRBD1 or TRBD2 (5 bases each). CDR1 SGHVS and CDR2 FQNEAQ come from the germline V gene. The germline V and J ends were trimmed by 4 bases and 5 bases, with 8 bases remaining between them. The CDR3 contains 12 residues. The CDR3 spells CASSWGGETQYF. The CDR3 coding sequence is TGTGCCAGCAGCTGGGGCGGGGAGACCCAGTACTTC.

The J gene is TRBJ2-7, the V gene TRBV2; TRBD2 aligns across 9 bases. CDR1 is SNHLY, CDR2 FYNNEI, per germline. This CDR3 has 12 amino acids. V lost 11 bases and J lost 2; bases outside the gene matches: 4. The CDR3 DNA reads as TGTGCCTCGGGCGGGGGGGCCTACGAGCAGTACTTC. As protein: CASGGGAYEQYF.

The V gene is TRBV5-1, the J gene TRBJ1-6; D call uncertain. V lost 0 bases and J 9 bases, leaving 10 bases between the germline ends. Germline CDR1 and CDR2: SGHRS and YFSETQ. The CDR3 sequence is 14 residues long. The DNA of the CDR3 is TGCGCCAGCAGCTTGGCCGGGGATGGTTCACCCCTCCACTTT. It codes for CASSLAGDGSPLHF.

The chain uses TRBV27 and TRBJ1-1; TRBD1 is a possible D gene (6 bases). CDR3 size: 14 residues. Per germline, CDR1 MNHEY and CDR2 SMNVEV (reference sequence). Trimming pared 4 bases from V and 6 bases from J, leaving 15 bases between. CDR3 in DNA: TGTGCCAGCAGTTGGCGGTCGGGGGCGGCTGAAGCTTTCTTT. Translating it yields CASSWRSGAAEAFF.

The DNA for the CDR3 is TGTGCCAGCAGTCCGGGCAGGGAGAATGAAAAACTGTTTTTT. Amino acid sequence: CASSPGRENEKLFF. The gene calls are TRBV28 and TRBJ1-4; D is possibly TRBD1 (5 bases). The ends were cut back, 5 bases at V and 5 bases at J, with 12 bases in the middle. The germline CDR1 and CDR2 sequences are MDHEN and SYDVKM. The CDR3 is made up of 14 amino acids.

The chain links TRBV14 to TRBJ2-7; a possible D gene is TRBD1 (5 bases). The CDR3 extends over 13 amino acids. Trimming removed 1 base at V and 3 bases at J, with 7 bases between. CDR1 and CDR2 from the germline V gene are SGHDN and FVKESK. The CDR3 bases are TGTGCCAGCAGCCAAGGGACATTCTACGAGCAGTACTTC. Amino acids: CASSQGTFYEQYF.

V and J are TRBV7-2 and TRBJ2-1; D is unclear. Between the trimmed V and J ends, which lost 2 bases and 3 bases, there was a span of 2 bases. The germline V gene encodes CDR1 SGHTA and CDR2 FQGNSA. The CDR3 covers 12 residues. CDR3 bases: TGTGCCAGCAGCTTAATCTACAATGAGCAGTTCTTC. Translated: CASSLIYNEQFF.

The genes are TRBV5-1 and TRBJ2-1; TRBD1 agrees at 7 bases. Germline loops: CDR1 SGHRS, CDR2 YFSETQ. CDR3 length: 14 residues. V shed 0 bases, J shed 6 bases, and the junction held 3 bases outside the gene matches. CDR3 in amino acids: CASSLGQGSNEQFF. For the CDR3, the DNA is TGCGCCAGCAGCTTGGGACAGGGATCCAATGAGCAGTTCTTC.

J is TRBJ1-3 and V is TRBV5-1; no clear D. The CDR3 extends over 16 amino acids. V shed 3 bases and J shed 0 bases, with 13 bases lying between them. Germline lookup yields CDR1 SGHRS and CDR2 YFSETQ. CDR3 in DNA: TGCGCCAGCAGCTCCACGGGTACCCCCTCTGGAAACACCATATATTTT. It yields the protein CASSSTGTPSGNTIYF.

This rearrangement joins TRBV29-1 to TRBJ2-7; perhaps D is TRBD1 or TRBD2 (5 bases each). This CDR3 has 13 amino acids. CDR1 and CDR2 (germline): SQVTM, ANQGSEA. The V end was cut by 5 bases, the J end by 7 bases, with 18 bases between. The CDR3 nucleotides read TGCAGCGTTTACCTCCGGGGCCTAGGGGAGCAGTACGTC. Its translation is CSVYLRGLGEQYV.

The V call is TRBV2, the J call TRBJ2-7; 7 bases are a match to TRBD1. V shed 4 bases and J 0 bases; nucleotides not matched to a gene: 6. CDR3 size: 15 residues. Germline V lookup: CDR1 SNHLY, CDR2 FYNNEI. The CDR3 reads CASSGRTGASYEQYF. In nucleotides, the CDR3 is TGTGCCAGCAGTGGACGGACAGGAGCCTCCTACGAGCAGTACTTC.

The chain has TRBV11-2 and TRBJ1-2; tentative D call: TRBD1 (6 bases). Trimming removed 5 bases from V and 0 bases from J, with 19 bases in between. This CDR3 is built from 17 residues. The germline gives CDR1 SGHAT, CDR2 FQNNGV. This CDR3 is CASSTHSRQDTNYGYTF. CDR3 bases: TGTGCCAGCAGCACCCACTCCCGACAGGATACTAACTATGGCTACACCTTC. The full variable domain, with the rest looked up from reference TRBV11-2 and TRBJ1-2, is EAGVAQSPRYKIIEKRQSVAFWCNPISGHATLYWYQQILGQGPKLLIQFQNNGVVDDSQLPKDRFSAERLKGVDSTLKIQPAKLEDSAVYLCASSTHSRQDTNYGYTFGSGTRLTVV.

This chain joins TRBV5-1 and TRBJ1-1; possible D gene TRBD1, 6 bases. This CDR3 spans 15 amino acids. The germline gives CDR1 SGHRS, CDR2 YFSETQ. V was pared by 4 bases and J by 0 bases, with 13 bases between. CDR3 sequence reads: CASSLGGHMNTEAFF. The DNA of the CDR3 is TGCGCCAGCAGCCTGGGGGGACACATGAACACTGAAGCTTTCTTT.

The chain is built from TRBV6-5 and TRBJ2-7; 7 positions agree with TRBD2. The length of the CDR3 is 16 residues. The germline gives CDR1 MNHEY, CDR2 SVGAGI. Trimming took 3 bases from V and 1 from J; bases not matched to a gene: 9. CDR3 coding DNA: TGTGCCAGCAGTTATATGAGCGGGGCCCATTCCTACGAGCAGTACTTC. Amino acid sequence: CASSYMSGAHSYEQYF.

The chain links TRBV6-5 to TRBJ2-7; D not certain. The CDR3 has 12 amino acids. Germline V CDR1 and CDR2: MNHEY, SVGAGI. With 6 bases removed from V and 7 bases from J, the gap between germline ends came to 13 bases. Written as DNA, the CDR3 is TGTGCCAGCAGCTTCCGGGTGGGGGAGCAGTACGTC. As protein: CASSFRVGEQYV.

This chain connects TRBV6-2 or TRBV6-3 to TRBJ1-5, with TRBD1 as a possible D gene (5 bases). With 2 bases removed from V and 0 bases from J, the gap between germline ends came to 11 bases. Germline V CDR1 and CDR2: MNHEY, SVGEGT. This CDR3 has 16 amino acids. CDR3 bases: TGTGCCAGCAGTTACCCGCGACAGACTAGCAATCAGCCCCAGCATTTT. It yields the protein CASSYPRQTSNQPQHF.

The rearrangement joins TRBV19 to TRBJ1-6, with D possibly matching TRBD1 (5 bases). V lost 4 bases to trimming and J lost 5 bases, with 9 bases between them. The CDR3 totals 14 residues. Germline CDR1 and CDR2: LNHDA and SQIVND (reference sequence). The CDR3 spells CASSTRQNNSPLHF. The CDR3 region has the DNA TGTGCCAGTAGTACCCGACAGAATAATTCACCCCTCCACTTT.

This sequence joins TRBV10-3 and TRBJ2-3, with a possible D match to TRBD2 (7 bases). This CDR3 has 13 residues. V lost 5 bases and J lost 4, with 10 bases in between. Looked up from germline, CDR1 is ENHRY and CDR2 is SYGVKD. The DNA for the CDR3 is TGTGCCATCAGTCCGGGGGGCCCAGATACGCAGTATTTT. It encodes CAISPGGPDTQYF.